This T cell receptor (beta chain) emerged from a study of CD8 T cells in ankylosing spondylitis. At least ten counts were recorded for this clonotype. TCRdb recomputed calls from the 5' RACE reads with MiXCR, one row per CDR3 protein. The table has around 300,000 distinct CDR3 sequences, approximately 10% seen once. V lost 6 bases and J lost 2; bases outside the gene matches: 6. This CDR3 region has 14 residues. Per the germline V gene, CDR1 is MDHEN and CDR2 is SYDVKM. The source material was blood, either unsorted or a sorted T cell fraction (not recorded which). This clonotype was sampled from a female donor with ankylosing spondylitis or in good health (not recorded which). The rearrangement uses TRBV28 and TRBJ1-2, with TRBD1 matching over 7 bases. DNA for the CDR3: TGTGCCAGCAGCTCCGGGACAGACAACTATGGCTACACCTTC. Translation: CASSSGTDNYGYTF.